One sample yielded the 32 T cell receptor beta chains listed below, sequenced in a study of Ad26.COV2.S vaccination and SARS-CoV-2 variants. Treatment indicated: roughly 19 received Ad26.COV2.S at low or high dose, single or two shots; a few received placebo; per-sample allocation not given. Day 63 after the first vaccine or placebo injection was the time point for sampling. TCRdb's copy holds only in-frame clones and misses some; the assay was immunoSEQ multiplex PCR. The sample carries about half a million clones, about 89% recorded once. The sample in question was peripheral blood, obtained in a trial of Ad26.COV2.S vaccine versus placebo. All receptors come from a person between 18 and 65 years old who received the Ad26.COV2.S COVID-19 vaccine or a placebo.

The chain couples TRBV12-3 or TRBV12-4 to TRBJ2-1; D not resolved. V lost 2 bases and J lost 7, with 6 bases in between. This CDR3 has 12 amino acids. This CDR3 reads CASSLMGNEQFF. CDR3 in DNA: TGTGCCAGCAGTTTAATGGGAAATGAGCAGTTCTTC.

CDR3 sequence reads: CASSQSGTSGGGEQFF. CDR3 in DNA: TGCGCCAGCAGCCAATCTGGGACTAGCGGGGGCGGGGAGCAGTTCTTC. The chain carries TRBV4-3 and TRBJ2-1, with 14 bases matching TRBD2. This CDR3 contains 16 residues. J lost 10 bases, V lost 2 bases, and 7 bases had no gene match. The germline V gene has CDR1 LGHNA and CDR2 YSLEER.

V gene TRBV19 combines with J gene TRBJ2-1; 13 bases are shared with TRBD2. Germline assignment: CDR1 LNHDA and CDR2 SQIVND (reference sequence). CDR3 length equals 15 residues. V trimming: 5 bases; J trimming: 12 bases; junction bases outside the gene matches: 10. The CDR3 sequence is CASSSGTSGISAQFF. For the CDR3, the DNA is TGTGCCAGTAGTTCCGGGACTAGCGGGATTAGTGCGCAGTTCTTC. Using reference TRBV19 and TRBJ2-1 for the parts outside the CDR3, the full variable domain is DGGITQSPKYLFRKEGQNVTLSCEQNLNHDAMYWYRQDPGQGLRLIYYSQIVNDFQKGDIAEGYSVSREKKESFPLTVTSAQKNPTAFYLCASSSGTSGISAQFFGPGTRLTVL.

The chain has TRBV15 and TRBJ1-2, with 7 bases matching TRBD1. The junction had 16 bases not matched to a gene; V was cut back by 0 bases and J by 3 bases. CDR1 and CDR2 from the germline V gene are LNHNV and YYDKDF (reference sequence). The CDR3 is made up of 19 amino acids. The CDR3: CATSREPTPGTAYYYGYTF. CDR3 DNA: TGTGCCACCAGCAGAGAGCCCACCCCCGGGACAGCATATTACTATGGCTACACCTTC.

About this clone: Other nucleotide sequences in the sample specify the same CDR3. This rearrangement joins TRBV5-1 to TRBJ2-7; TRBD1 matches at 11 bases. The germline gives CDR1 SGHRS, CDR2 YFSETQ. This CDR3 region has 14 residues. V was clipped by 5 bases and J by 2 bases; unmatched bases: 3. CDR3 nucleotide sequence: TGCGCCAGCAGGAAGGGACAGGGGGCCTACGAGCAGTACTTC. Translated, it gives CASRKGQGAYEQYF.

The chain couples TRBV12-3 or TRBV12-4 to TRBJ1-2; D is perhaps TRBD1 (5 bases). CDR3 length: 13 amino acids. V lost 5 bases to trimming and J lost 3 bases, with 10 bases between them. The CDR3 here is CASSLQGDYGYTF. The CDR3 coding sequence is TGTGCCAGCAGTCTGCAGGGAGACTATGGCTACACCTTC.

This clone occurred many times. Other nucleotide sequences from this sample produce the same CDR3. This chain joins TRBV5-1 and TRBJ1-3; D remains ambiguous. The V and J ends lost 0 bases and 0 bases respectively, with 4 bases between them. CDR3 length equals 14 residues. Germline V gives CDR1 SGHRS, CDR2 YFSETQ. The CDR3 coding sequence is TGCGCCAGCAGCTTGGACAGCTCTGGAAACACCATATATTTT. It yields the protein CASSLDSSGNTIYF.

The rearrangement joins TRBV7-9 to TRBJ1-1; maybe TRBD1 (5 bases). CDR1 is SEHNR, CDR2 FQNEAQ, per germline (reference sequence). Trimming shortened V by 2 bases and J by 0 bases, and 10 bases separated the two germline ends. The CDR3 spans 15 residues. The CDR3 region is CASSLSGTMNTEAFF. As DNA, the CDR3 is TGTGCCAGCAGCTTATCGGGGACGATGAACACTGAAGCTTTCTTT.

A single count supports this clone. The gene calls are TRBV5-5 and TRBJ1-1; D is ambiguous. Germline V gene data show CDR1 as SGHKS and CDR2 as YYEKEE (reference sequence). CDR3 length equals 12 residues. The V end was cut by 0 bases, the J end by 6 bases, with 6 bases between. The chain's CDR3 is CASSLAAAEAFF. CDR3 coding DNA: TGTGCCAGCAGCTTGGCGGCAGCTGAAGCTTTCTTT.

The rearrangement uses TRBV4-2 and TRBJ1-2; 7 nucleotides match TRBD1. Germline CDR1 reads LGHNA; CDR2 reads YNFKEQ. The CDR3 sequence is 16 residues long. V trimming: 0 bases; J trimming: 4 bases; junction bases outside the gene matches: 8. The chain's CDR3 is CASSQDPGQAFYGYTF. The CDR3 nucleotides are TGTGCCAGCAGCCAAGACCCCGGACAGGCTTTCTATGGCTACACCTTC.

This clone was detected once. The chain employs TRBV7-9 and TRBJ2-5, with a weak D call TRBD1 (6 bases). The CDR3 spans 15 residues. Germline CDR1 reads SEHNR; CDR2 reads FQNEAQ (reference sequence). Trimming removed 7 bases at V and 5 bases at J, with 20 bases between. The CDR3 sequence: CASTPRSGVAETQYF. The CDR3 region has the DNA TGTGCCAGCACTCCCCGATCAGGGGTCGCGGAGACCCAGTACTTC.

The chain links TRBV7-2 to TRBJ1-3, with D unresolved. This CDR3 contains 14 residues. Germline CDR1 reads SGHTA; CDR2 reads FQGNSA. V dropped 3 bases and J dropped 0 bases, with 6 bases sitting between them. The CDR3 sequence is CASSFEFSGNTIYF. The CDR3 DNA follows: TGTGCCAGCAGCTTTGAATTCTCTGGAAACACCATATATTTT.

This chain uses TRBV11-2 with TRBJ1-4, with 7 bases lining up with TRBD1. The CDR3 spans 14 residues. Looked up from germline, CDR1 is SGHAT and CDR2 is FQNNGV. V was pared by 3 bases and J by 7 bases, with 5 bases of the junction left unmatched. In DNA form, the CDR3 reads TGTGCCAGCAGCTTCGACAGGGTTGGTGAAAAACTGTTTTTT. Residues: CASSFDRVGEKLFF.

J is TRBJ2-7 and V is TRBV5-1; 9 bases map to TRBD1. V was clipped by 1 base and J by 0 bases; unmatched bases: 5. The CDR3 is made up of 16 amino acids. The germline CDR1 and CDR2 sequences are SGHRS and YFSETQ. CDR3 residues: CASSLTDRGLSYEQYF. DNA for the CDR3: TGCGCCAGCAGCTTGACGGACAGGGGCCTCTCCTACGAGCAGTACTTC.

This chain uses TRBV5-5 with TRBJ2-2; 10 bases agree with TRBD1. Germline CDR1 reads SGHKS; CDR2 reads YYEKEE (reference sequence). The CDR3 spans 17 residues. The V segment lost 4 bases and the J segment 4 bases; nucleotides outside the gene matches: 10. The CDR3 spells CASSQRPGQGFTGELFF. DNA of the CDR3: TGTGCCAGCAGCCAACGACCGGGACAGGGGTTCACCGGGGAGCTGTTTTTT.

This chain connects TRBV27 to TRBJ2-7; 11 nucleotides line up with TRBD2. There are 14 residues in the CDR3. Germline values: CDR1 MNHEY, CDR2 SMNVEV (reference sequence). V shed 3 bases, J shed 7 bases, and the junction held 5 bases outside the gene matches. CDR3 nucleotides: TGTGCCAGCAGTTTCCTAGCGGGGGGCCGGGAGCAGTACTTC. This codes for CASSFLAGGREQYF.

This rearrangement joins TRBV7-9 to TRBJ2-3; D unresolved. The V gene lost 5 bases and the J gene lost 2 bases, with 5 bases spanning the gap. This CDR3 contains 12 residues. The germline gives CDR1 SEHNR, CDR2 FQNEAQ (reference sequence). DNA of the CDR3: TGTGCCAGCAGCCTGATCACAGATACGCAGTATTTT. Encoded protein: CASSLITDTQYF.

The chain is built from TRBV28 and TRBJ1-1; the match to TRBD1 covers 12 bases. Germline CDR1 MDHEN, CDR2 SYDVKM. This CDR3 spans 15 amino acids. V lost 8 bases, J lost 5 bases, and 9 bases stayed unmatched. The CDR3 sequence is CASPPGQGAMTEAFF. For the CDR3, the DNA is TGTGCCAGCCCTCCGGGACAGGGGGCGATGACTGAAGCTTTCTTT.

This rearrangement joins TRBV29-1 to TRBJ2-2; D is possibly TRBD1 (6 bases). Trimming removed 0 bases at V and 0 bases at J, with 14 bases between. Germline V CDR1 and CDR2: SQVTM, ANQGSEA. There are 17 residues in the CDR3. DNA for the CDR3: TGCAGCGTTGAAGATAGGTCAGGACAGTCGAACACCGGGGAGCTGTTTTTT. Residues: CSVEDRSGQSNTGELFF.

V gene TRBV4-1 combines with J gene TRBJ2-3, with D unclear. CDR1 and CDR2 (germline): MGHRA, YSYEKL. Between the trimmed V and J ends, which lost 2 bases and 4 bases, there was a span of 4 bases. The CDR3 spans 12 residues. CDR3 sequence (DNA): TGCGCCAGCAGCCAAAACGCAGATACGCAGTATTTT. It specifies CASSQNADTQYF.

DNA for the CDR3: TGCAGCGTCATGGGACCCCATGGGGGCGAGCAGTACTTC. It is translated as CSVMGPHGGEQYF. This chain joins TRBV29-1 and TRBJ2-7; possibly TRBD1 or TRBD2 for D (5 bases each). The CDR3 contains 13 residues. From germline, CDR1 is SQVTM and CDR2 ANQGSEA. V was clipped by 6 bases and J by 6 bases, with 18 bases between them.

The gene calls are TRBV6-1 and TRBJ1-4; D is ambiguous. Germline-derived CDR1 and CDR2 are MNHNS and SASEGT. Deletions cut 1 base from V and 3 bases from J, with 6 bases between. The CDR3 has 14 amino acids. The DNA of the CDR3 is TGTGCCAGCAGTGAAGTTACAGCTAATGAAAAACTGTTTTTT. This gives the protein CASSEVTANEKLFF.

The chain joins TRBV28 to TRBJ2-3, with TRBD1 identical over 8 bases. The CDR3 spans 15 residues. V dropped 6 bases and J dropped 4; count of bases not matched to a gene: 9. The germline CDR1 and CDR2 sequences are MDHEN and SYDVKM. The CDR3 loop reads CASSRPGGFPDTQYF. The CDR3 DNA sequence: TGTGCCAGCAGCCGCCCAGGGGGCTTCCCAGATACGCAGTATTTT.

The V and J genes are TRBV29-1 and TRBJ1-1, with D possibly being TRBD1 (5 bases). Germline CDR1 reads SQVTM; CDR2 reads ANQGSEA. CDR3 length: 10 amino acids. This CDR3 reads CSGGGTEAFF. In DNA form, the CDR3 reads TGCAGTGGGGGGGGGACTGAAGCTTTCTTT.

The chain is built from TRBV4-1 and TRBJ2-2; D is possibly TRBD2 (6 bases). The CDR3 has 17 residues. Between the trimmed V and J ends, which lost 3 bases and 0 bases, there was a span of 14 bases. The germline V gene has CDR1 MGHRA and CDR2 YSYEKL. The CDR3 spells CASSQPLAFANTGELFF. The CDR3 region has the DNA TGCGCCAGCAGCCAGCCCCTAGCGTTCGCGAACACCGGGGAGCTGTTTTTT.

The rearrangement links TRBV6-2 or TRBV6-3 to TRBJ2-7; D not certain. From germline, CDR1 is MNHEY and CDR2 SVGEGT. The germline V and J ends were trimmed by 0 bases and 6 bases, with 9 bases remaining between them. CDR3 length: 13 residues. The CDR3 nucleotides are TGTGCCAGCAGTTACTCGGCCGGGCTCGAGCAGTACTTC. Translation: CASSYSAGLEQYF.

The V gene is TRBV5-6, the J gene TRBJ2-7, with D tentatively TRBD1 (5 bases). CDR1 is SGHDT and CDR2 is YYEEEE in the germline V gene. The V end lost 1 base, the J end lost 2 bases, and 13 bases lay between the germline ends. The CDR3 has 15 amino acids. The CDR3 here is CASSLSRTYAYEQYF. The DNA of the CDR3 is TGTGCCAGCAGCTTGTCTCGGACATACGCCTACGAGCAGTACTTC.

The CDR3 nucleotides read TGTGCCAGCTCGTCACCAGGGGAGGTTGGCTACACCTTC. Translation: CASSSPGEVGYTF. V usage is TRBV18 and J usage is TRBJ1-2; a weak D match, TRBD1 (6 bases). There are 13 residues in the CDR3. Trimming removed 6 bases at V and 7 bases at J, with 15 bases between. CDR1 is KGHSH, CDR2 LQKENI, per germline.

The CDR3 DNA is TGTGCCAGCAGTTACGCCCGCGGAGGTCGTAATGAAAAACTGTTTTTT. It translates to CASSYARGGRNEKLFF. The rearrangement links TRBV6-5 to TRBJ1-4, with D unclear. The V gene's germline CDR1 is MNHEY and CDR2 SVGAGI. V lost 2 bases, J lost 4 bases, and 14 bases lay in between. The CDR3 is 16 residues long.

The genes are TRBV6-2 or TRBV6-3 and TRBJ2-7, with D tentatively TRBD2 (5 bases). The germline V and J ends were trimmed by 6 bases and 7 bases, with 22 bases remaining between them. Per germline, CDR1 MNHEY and CDR2 SVGEGT. The CDR3 loop spans 15 amino acids. The CDR3 loop is CASSSFHGGHREQYF. CDR3 in DNA: TGTGCCAGCAGCTCCTTCCACGGAGGCCATCGAGAGCAGTACTTC.

The chain employs TRBV18 and TRBJ1-5; 7 bases are shared with TRBD1. Germline-derived CDR1 and CDR2 are KGHSH and LQKENI. The length of the CDR3 is 14 residues. The V and J ends lost 6 bases and 3 bases, in that order; junction bases with no gene match: 5. The CDR3 loop is CASSVDRDNQPQHF. The CDR3 DNA sequence: TGTGCCAGCTCGGTTGACAGGGACAATCAGCCCCAGCATTTT.

This clone was counted only a few times. Other DNA sequences in the same sample also yield this CDR3. The V call is TRBV10-3, the J call TRBJ2-2; TRBD2 agrees at 7 bases. The length of the CDR3 is 14 residues. Unmatched junction bases numbered 1, after V lost 3 bases and J lost 3 bases. The germline gives CDR1 ENHRY, CDR2 SYGVKD. CDR3 nucleotides: TGTGCCATCAGTGATGCGGGGGACACCGGGGAGCTGTTTTTT. Protein sequence: CAISDAGDTGELFF.